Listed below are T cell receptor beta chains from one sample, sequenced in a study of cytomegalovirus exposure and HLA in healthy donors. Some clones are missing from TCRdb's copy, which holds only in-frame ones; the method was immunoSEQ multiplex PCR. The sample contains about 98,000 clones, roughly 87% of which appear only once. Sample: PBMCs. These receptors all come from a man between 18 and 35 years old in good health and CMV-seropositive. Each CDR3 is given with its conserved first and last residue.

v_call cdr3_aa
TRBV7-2 CASSLNSLSTDTQYF
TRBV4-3 CASSQDLRGWADTQYF
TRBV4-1 CASSQEEAVSGANVLTF
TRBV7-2 CASSARQGLNTEAFF
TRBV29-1 CSVEEPSRPETQYF
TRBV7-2 CASSLGATLYGYTF
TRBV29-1 CSVVISGNTIYF
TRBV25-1 CASSGTSGGSPPYF
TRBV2 CASKTNGVGAGELFF
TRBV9 CASSSRLAGDFSGANVLTF
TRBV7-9 CASSLGDRVGTEAFF
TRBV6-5 CASGGTENEKLFF
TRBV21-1 CASSTPVEGVFNYGYTF
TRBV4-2 CASSQEGQNNQPQHF